This T cell receptor (beta chain) was sequenced for a study of T cell responses to AZD1222 COVID-19 vaccine (dated by TCRdb to the early 2020s). As for the study more broadly: AZD1222 recipients whose second dose came at about 4 weeks and those whose second dose came at about 12 weeks were combined into one group, since spike-specific TCR depth and breadth did not differ between the two schedules. TCR sequencing was performed for about 250 trial participants, of whom about 200 were given two doses of AZD1222 and around 26 were given two doses of MenACWY control vaccine. Trial participants were enrolled into age subgroups of 18-55, 56-69 and 70-plus years, which contained about 150, 28 and 57 TCR-sequenced participants, respectively. Overall study results and their limits: The whole spike protein was spanned by vaccine-associated CD4 TCRs, and dominant responses were seen in regions 160-218 and 743-854. In the small 56-69-year group, the increase in depth fell short of significance, most likely because of low power. Epitopes outside the regions mutated in the B.1.351 and B.1.1.7 variants were reportedly recognized by nearly half of the unique spike-specific TCRs. Because no samples from the day 14 peak response were available, repertoires could be characterized only after the peak T cell response. Conclusions about previously exposed vaccinees are limited because only 6 or 7 AZD1222 recipients were SARS-CoV-2 seropositive at baseline. After two AZD1222 doses, spike-specific TCR breadth and depth were significantly higher than at day 0 and than in MenACWY recipients. Participants were mostly white British and included more females than males, and it was suggested by the authors that clonal diversity may have been underestimated.

V trim: 7 bases; J trim: 7 bases; unmatched bases: 6. Looking up the germline V gene (reference sequence) yields CDR1 MNHNY and CDR2 SVGAGI. The CDR3 runs 13 residues from the cysteine to the phenylalanine. Left in the record is the CDR3 DNA by itself, 39 bases read in frame from the first base. On this clone: Its recognized antigen is unknown. Base qualities are not provided; no much larger clone lies one nucleotide away.

The time point label, read with the paper, signifies: baseline before first vaccination. Vaccinee samples were obtained from the UK trials COV001 and COV002, which included a single-blind randomized controlled phase 2/3 trial of AZD1222 (ChAdOx1 nCoV-19) in healthy adults. Trial participant PBMC samples were collected at day 0 and day 28 after the second dose for TCRbeta chain sequencing. The CDR3 regions of human TCRbeta chains were analyzed by immunosequencing. Concerning the study's data processing: TCRs in the repertoires were matched against a reference library of SARS-CoV-2-specific TCRs that had been generated with the MIRA antigen-specificity platform. Breadth was defined as the fraction of unique TCRs that were SARS-CoV-2-associated, and depth was defined as the fraction of total T cells that were SARS-CoV-2-associated. Using the MIRA data, every spike-specific TCR was mapped to the spike region that the TCR reacted to and assigned to either a CD4 or a CD8 class. Log10-transformed breadth and depth values were compared by one-way ANOVA with Sidak's multiple comparisons tests. TCRdb took over this immuneACCESS table, retaining in-frame rearrangements with V and J assigned. Such tables are incomplete; in checked studies, under half of the missing clones stem from an unresolved V gene, and the remainder is unexplained. V, J and clone size were drawn from that table, and D and trimming were deduced from the DNA. The sample table holds roughly 170,000 clones, of which about nine tenths were seen once. Of the sample, 2.5% to 3.5% is held by the ten largest clones.

The rearranged chain carries TRBV6-6 and TRBJ2-1; 8 bases in between match TRBD1. The source was peripheral blood, collected on day 0 of AZD1222 vaccination. The origin of this receptor is an adult in good health. The CDR3 is CASTRTGSNEQFF. The DNA sequence follows: TGTGCCAGCACCAGGACAGGGAGTAATGAGCAGTTCTTC.